This T cell receptor (beta chain) emerged from a study of T cells in Graves' hyperthyroidism and ophthalmopathy. Each diagnosis drew on symptoms, thyroxine, TRAb, thyroid ultrasound and orbital computed tomography findings. The CDR3 regions of TCR beta were amplified from RNA transcripts. Primed by the HTBI set, a first-round RT-PCR was run on the TCR CDR3. TCRdb reprocessed the multiplex PCR reads with MiXCR, giving one entry per CDR3 protein. The table records fewer than 650,000 distinct CDR3 sequences, more than 11% of them present only once. Losses at the gene ends were 6 bases for V and 5 bases for J; bases not matched to a gene: 12. This CDR3 has 17 amino acids.

The sequenced material came from blood. The source of this sequence is a woman aged 30 to 39 with Graves' hyperthyroidism that later progressed to Graves' ophthalmopathy. The chain employs TRBV12-3 or TRBV12-4 and TRBJ2-3; TRBD2 matches at 12 bases. As DNA, the CDR3 is TGTGCCAGCAGGGAGGGGCTAGCGGGAGGGCCTAGAGATACGCAGTATTTT. Translated, it gives CASREGLAGGPRDTQYF.